This TCR beta chain was retrieved from a study of molecular identifiers for immune sequencing clone quantification. About the study: The replicate experiment used RNA from roughly 20,000 or 100,000 naive CD8 cells. This RNA was split into five aliquots, and four of them were sequenced. Broader study findings: Under 1% of molecules in naive cells, but over 99% of effector molecules, belonged to clones above 20 RNA copies.

Germline V gene sequence: CDR1 LGHDT, CDR2 YNNKEL (reference sequence). V lost 1 base and J lost 6; bases outside the gene matches: 9. This CDR3 is 17 amino acids long. This clonotype occurred many times. The antigen is unknown. Preparation methods for the bulk TCR libraries were those previously described, with listed TCR primers. Each CDR3 protein gets one entry after TCRdb re-called the PCR reads with MiXCR. Of about 640,000 distinct CDR3 sequences listed, about 20% are singletons. Naive CD8 sequencing libraries were generated from around 20,000 to 990,000 sorted cells, with 10%, 30% or 50% RNA as input.

The sequence was obtained from a human donor in good health. Some libraries in this study had Jurkat cell RNA spiked in. J is TRBJ2-4 and V is TRBV3-1; the match to TRBD2 covers 10 bases. The material sequenced was naive CD8+ T cells from blood, with Jurkat cell RNA spiked in. The subset denotes: FACS-sorted CD8+CD4-CCR7+CD45RA+ naive T cells. The CDR3 sequence is CASSQGASGRDGNIQYF. In DNA, the CDR3 is TGTGCCAGCAGCCAAGGGGCTAGCGGGAGAGATGGAAACATTCAGTACTTC.